The next 6 T cell receptor beta chains were all read from a single sample in a study of T-cell reconstitution after alpha-beta-depleted transplantation in children. A TCRbeta library incorporating unique molecular identifiers was prepared. TCRdb processed the PCR reads anew with MiXCR; each CDR3 protein has one entry. In the table there are hundreds of thousands of distinct CDR3 sequences, roughly 9% of which are singletons. Specimen: PBMCs from the stem cell graft donor, collected from the stem cell graft. These receptors were obtained from a human donor who donated a stem cell graft to a child with acute lymphoblastic leukemia.

The table lists this clonotype with many counts. This rearrangement joins TRBV12-3 or TRBV12-4 to TRBJ2-7, with D possibly TRBD1 on 6 matching bases. Deletions cut 5 bases from V and 3 bases from J, with 11 bases between. The CDR3 covers 13 residues. CDR3 residues: CASSLQQGYEQYF. CDR3 in DNA: TGTGCCAGCAGTCTTCAACAGGGCTACGAGCAGTACTTC.

This clonotype appeared a few times. The chain employs TRBV29-1 and TRBJ2-3; TRBD1 agrees at 9 bases. CDR1 and CDR2 (germline): SQVTM, ANQGSEA. Trimming cost V 4 bases and J 4 bases; bases outside gene matches: 6. The CDR3 is 14 amino acids. The CDR3 is CSVARTGGADTQYF. The CDR3 DNA is TGCAGCGTTGCCAGAACAGGGGGCGCAGATACGCAGTATTTT.

There are many counts of this clonotype. The rearrangement uses TRBV9 and TRBJ1-4; D is ambiguous. CDR3 length: 15 residues. Trimming stripped 4 bases from V and 8 bases from J, with 18 bases between. CDR1 SGDLS and CDR2 YYNGEE come from the germline V gene. CDR3: CASSSKTGGWEKLFF. The CDR3 nucleotides are TGTGCCAGCAGCTCAAAGACTGGAGGATGGGAAAAACTGTTTTTT.

The sample holds a few counts of this clonotype. The V call is TRBV20-1, the J call TRBJ2-1, with D possibly being TRBD1 or TRBD2 (5 bases each). Trimming shortened V by 6 bases and J by 8 bases, and 23 bases separated the two germline ends. The germline V gene has CDR1 DFQATT and CDR2 SNEGSKA (reference sequence). The CDR3 is made up of 15 amino acids. In DNA, the CDR3 is TGCAGTGCCCCTGGGAGTCCCCAGGGTAGAGATGAGCAGTTCTTC. Its translation is CSAPGSPQGRDEQFF.

This clonotype was found many times. The chain couples TRBV29-1 to TRBJ2-7, with 7 nucleotides matching TRBD1. CDR3 length equals 13 residues. After removal of 6 bases from V and 0 bases from J, the junction contained 5 bases not matched to a gene. Germline-derived CDR1 and CDR2 are SQVTM and ANQGSEA. CDR3 nucleotide sequence: TGCAGCGTGCCGGGACAGATCTCCTACGAGCAGTACTTC. Its translation is CSVPGQISYEQYF.

In its sample, this clonotype was seen many times. The CDR3 coding sequence is TGCAGCGTTTCACAAAGGCTGAACACTGAAGCTTTCTTT. Translation: CSVSQRLNTEAFF. The chain recombines TRBV29-1 with TRBJ1-1, with D uncertain. The CDR3 contains 13 residues. Germline-derived CDR1 and CDR2 are SQVTM and ANQGSEA. Trimming left V 5 bases short and J 0 bases short, with 10 bases between.